This TCR beta chain was identified in a study of blood T cell repertoires in COVID-19. Sequencing used immunoSEQ multiplex PCR; TCRdb keeps in-frame clones, though not all of them. The data hold under 200,000 clones, with roughly four fifths observed a single time. Between the trimmed V and J ends, which lost 3 bases and 8 bases, there was a span of 11 bases. This CDR3 spans 12 amino acids. Germline-derived CDR1 and CDR2 are SGDLS and YYNGEE. The rearrangement links TRBV9 to TRBJ1-2; no clear D gene. Sequenced: peripheral blood. The source of this sequence is a human donor with acute or convalescent COVID-19. The donor label of this sample is uncertain. In nucleotides, the CDR3 is TGTGCCAGCAGCGCGGACGGGAGGGGCTACACCTTC. Amino acid sequence: CASSADGRGYTF.